Listed below are T cell receptor beta chains from one sample, sequenced in a study of technical replicates of blood from several donors. TCRdb's table, derived via immunoSEQ multiplex PCR, lists solely in-frame clones and lacks some. The table shows about 64,000 clones, with around nine tenths occurring only once. The sample was PBMCs. Receptor source: a human donor in good health. Some clones in this sample may be carry-over from other donors' samples. Both conserved end residues are part of each CDR3. A D gene is named only where the DNA matches it firmly.

>TRBJ1-1|TRBV21-1|.
TGTGCCAGCAGCAAAGGAGGTAGGGGGCAAGCTTTCTTT
CASSKGGRGQAFF
>TRBJ2-3|TRBV23-1|.
TGCGCCAGCAGTCAAGGGGACAAAACGAATACGCAGTATTTT
CASSQGDKTNTQYF
>TRBJ2-7|TRBV12-5|.
TGTGCTAGTGGTTTCGATCAGATTACCTACGAGCAGTACTTC
CASGFDQITYEQYF
>TRBJ1-3|TRBV19|TRBD1
TGTGCCAGTAGTAAGACAGGGACCTCTGGAAACACCATATATTTT
CASSKTGTSGNTIYF
>TRBJ2-5|TRBV6-6|TRBD2
TGTGCCAGCAGTTCCGGGGGGGCCGAGGAGACCCAGTACTTC
CASSSGGAEETQYF
>TRBJ2-5|TRBV4-3|.
TGCGCCAGCAGCCAAGATAGAGGCCAGCCGGGGACCCAGTACTTC
CASSQDRGQPGTQYF
>TRBJ2-7|TRBV6-1|TRBD1
TGTGCCAGCCAGCCGGGACAGGGCTCCTACGAGCAGTACTTC
CASQPGQGSYEQYF
>TRBJ2-1|TRBV7-2|TRBD2
TGTGCCAGCAGCCCGGGACTAGCGGGAGGTTCCGATGAGCAGTTCTTC
CASSPGLAGGSDEQFF
>TRBJ2-3|TRBV30|.
TGTGCCTGGAGTCTAACTTCCGTAGATACGCAGTATTTT
CAWSLTSVDTQYF
>TRBJ2-5|TRBV29-1|TRBD2
TGCAGCGCCCCCGGGACTAGCGGGATGCGGGAGACCCAGTACTTC
CSAPGTSGMRETQYF
>TRBJ2-5|TRBV2|TRBD2
TGTGCCAGCAGTGACCCTAGCGGGGGGCCCGACTCGGAGACCCAGTACTTC
CASSDPSGGPDSETQYF
>TRBJ2-3|TRBV4-2|.
TGTGCCAGCAGCCTGCTCAAGGGGATGTTGGAGAACTCAGATACGCAGTATTTT
CASSLLKGMLENSDTQYF
>TRBJ2-7|TRBV7-9|TRBD2
TGTGCCAGCAGCTCAAGCGGGAGCACCTACGAGCAGTACTTC
CASSSSGSTYEQYF
>TRBJ1-4|TRBV5-1|.
TGCGCCAGCAGCTCCCCCGAGGGGGGGAATGAAAAACTGTTTTTT
CASSSPEGGNEKLFF
>TRBJ2-3|TRBV5-1|TRBD1
TGCGCCAGCAGCTTACAGGGGGCCCCAGATACGCAGTATTTT
CASSLQGAPDTQYF
>TRBJ2-3|TRBV29-1|TRBD1
TGCAGCGTTGAAGACCGGGACAGGGGGCTCTTTTTACACGATACGCAGTATTTT
CSVEDRDRGLFLHDTQYF
>TRBJ2-2|TRBV5-4|TRBD2
TGTGCCAGCAGCTTAGGAACTAGCGGGGGGAACACCGGGGAGCTGTTTTTT
CASSLGTSGGNTGELFF
>TRBJ2-7|TRBV10-3|.
TGTGCCATCAGAGGGGGGGACAGGCAATACGACGAGCAGTACTTC
CAIRGGDRQYDEQYF